This T cell receptor beta chain was recovered during a study of response to subunit inactivated influenza vaccine. One entry per CDR3 protein results from TCRdb running MiXCR on the RT-PCR reads. There are some 550,000 distinct CDR3 sequences in the sample; 20% to 25% occur only once, and approximately 2.9% lies in the top ten. CDR1 MNHEY and CDR2 SMNVEV come from the germline V gene (reference sequence). V gave up 4 bases and J gave up 2 bases, with 14 bases separating them. This CDR3 has 15 residues. In addition, the sample was reused for a study of T cells expressing NK-cell markers. Per that paper: A 5'RACE template switching approach incorporating UMIs was used to make TCR beta cDNA.

This receptor was identified in a man aged 50 to 59 who received an inactivated influenza vaccine. Source: CD4+ T cells sorted from PBMCs, taken roughly 13 days after vaccination. This sequence joins TRBV27 and TRBJ2-5; D is uncertain. The CDR3: CASSSLSSGQETQYF. For the CDR3, the DNA is TGTGCCAGCAGTTCCCTATCTTCCGGGCAAGAGACCCAGTACTTC.